The 16 T cell receptor beta chains given below trace back to one sample, sequenced in a study of cytomegalovirus exposure and HLA in healthy donors. Vbeta (60) and Jbeta (13) primers were used in the PCR. Measured with immunoSEQ multiplex PCR; TCRdb has only the in-frame clones, and not every one. The sample has 200,000 to 250,000 clones; roughly 79% are singletons. Sequenced input: PBMCs. The source is a woman in her 40s in good health and CMV-seronegative.

V usage is TRBV6-5 and J usage is TRBJ2-2; TRBD1 matches 7 bases. V trimming: 7 bases; J trimming: 1 base; junction bases outside the gene matches: 6. Germline CDR1 reads MNHEY; CDR2 reads SVGAGI. The CDR3 consists of 15 residues. The CDR3 bases are TGTGCCAGCAACAGGGGCGACGAGAACACCGGGGAGCTGTTTTTT. Protein product: CASNRGDENTGELFF.

The chain is built from TRBV28 and TRBJ2-7; 10 bases agree with TRBD1. The CDR3 is 14 residues long. The trim removed 6 bases at V and 4 bases at J, leaving 6 bases unmatched. Germline V CDR1 and CDR2: MDHEN, SYDVKM. The CDR3 coding sequence is TGTGCCAGCAGCAAACCGGGACAGGGGTACGAGCAGTACTTC. Its translation: CASSKPGQGYEQYF.

The chain recombines TRBV6-5 with TRBJ1-1; D is uncertain. This CDR3 is built from 15 residues. Germline lookup yields CDR1 MNHEY and CDR2 SVGAGI. The germline V and J ends were trimmed by 6 bases and 0 bases, with 14 bases remaining between them. The CDR3 protein is CASSGTTFMNTEAFF. The CDR3 region has the DNA TGTGCCAGCAGCGGTACGACATTTATGAACACTGAAGCTTTCTTT.

The genes are TRBV25-1 and TRBJ2-3; 10 bases line up with TRBD2. The CDR3 is 14 residues long. The germline V gene encodes CDR1 MGHDK and CDR2 SYGVNS. Trimming took 6 bases from V and 3 from J; bases not matched to a gene: 3. CDR3 region: CASRVSGGTDTQYF. The CDR3 DNA reads as TGTGCCAGCAGGGTTAGCGGGGGGACAGATACGCAGTATTTT.

CDR3 in amino acids: CASSGTSFAETQYF. The DNA for the CDR3 is TGTGCCAGCAGTGGGACTAGTTTTGCGGAGACCCAGTACTTC. The chain is built from TRBV14 and TRBJ2-5, with TRBD2 matching 8 bases. Germline V gene sequence: CDR1 SGHDN, CDR2 FVKESK. Trimming removed 6 bases from V and 5 bases from J; junction bases left unmatched: 8. The CDR3 spans 14 residues.

The rearrangement joins TRBV2 to TRBJ2-1; 7 nucleotides line up with TRBD1. V lost 1 base and J lost 7; bases outside the gene matches: 4. The V gene's germline CDR1 is SNHLY and CDR2 FYNNEI. The CDR3 has 14 residues. Written as DNA, the CDR3 is TGTGCCAGCAGTGAAGGAAGCAGGGGGAATGAGCAGTTCTTC. Translation gives CASSEGSRGNEQFF.

This chain uses TRBV5-1 with TRBJ2-7; 13 bases fit TRBD2. Looked up from germline, CDR1 is SGHRS and CDR2 is YFSETQ. After removal of 4 bases from V and 6 bases from J, the junction contained 13 bases not matched to a gene. The CDR3 runs to 17 residues. In nucleotides, the CDR3 is TGCGCCAGCAGCCCTGGGGTACTAGCGGGGGGGCCGACCGAGCAGTACTTC. Its protein is CASSPGVLAGGPTEQYF.

The V gene is TRBV7-9, the J gene TRBJ2-7; 9 bases match TRBD2. From germline, CDR1 is SEHNR and CDR2 FQNEAQ (reference sequence). J was trimmed by 13 bases and V by 4 bases; bases with no gene match: 14. The CDR3 sequence is 14 residues long. The CDR3 loop reads CASSSDYSGGLEYF. CDR3 DNA sequence: TGTGCCAGCAGCTCCGACTATAGCGGGGGTCTGGAATACTTC.

As for this clone: Other nucleotide sequences in the sample specify the same CDR3. The chain combines TRBV7-2 with TRBJ2-7, with a possible D match to TRBD2 (6 bases). Per the germline V gene, CDR1 is SGHTA and CDR2 is FQGNSA. This CDR3 spans 15 amino acids. V was clipped by 3 bases and J by 0 bases, with 12 bases between them. CDR3 coding DNA: TGTGCCAGCAGCTTTGGCGGGGATAGCTCCTACGAGCAGTACTTC. It encodes CASSFGGDSSYEQYF.

The chain uses TRBV7-8 and TRBJ2-5, with 7 bases aligning to TRBD1. CDR1 and CDR2 (germline): SGHVS, FQNEAQ. The CDR3 contains 15 residues. Trimming removed 4 bases from V and 4 bases from J; junction bases left unmatched: 9. CDR3 DNA sequence: TGTGCCAGCAGCTCCGGACAGGCCGTCGGAGAGACCCAGTACTTC. Protein sequence: CASSSGQAVGETQYF. Combining the CDR3 with reference TRBV7-8 and TRBJ2-5 gives the whole variable domain GAGVSQSPRYKVAKRGQDVALRCDPISGHVSLFWYQQALGQGPEFLTYFQNEAQLDKSGLPSDRFFAERPEGSVSTLKIQRTQQEDSAVYLCASSSGQAVGETQYFGPGTRLLVL.

The V and J genes are TRBV19 and TRBJ1-4; 7 bases align to TRBD1. Germline V CDR1 and CDR2: LNHDA, SQIVND (reference sequence). V lost 4 bases and J lost 4; bases outside the gene matches: 9. This CDR3 region has 16 residues. CDR3 loop: CASSKGQAWGNEKLFF. In DNA form, the CDR3 reads TGTGCCAGTAGTAAAGGACAGGCATGGGGTAATGAAAAACTGTTTTTT.

V is TRBV12-1 and J is TRBJ2-1; the listed D gene, TRBD2, was not tested against the DNA. TRBV12-1 is marked as a pseudogene. The CDR3 is 12 residues long. The chain's CDR3 is CASWPSEDEQFF. In DNA form, the CDR3 reads TGTGCCAGCTGGCCTAGCGAAGATGAGCAGTTCTTC.

CDR3 sequence reads: CASIQIGTGNTEAFF. The CDR3 bases are TGTGCCAGTATTCAGATAGGGACAGGGAACACTGAAGCTTTCTTT. V usage is TRBV19 and J usage is TRBJ1-1, with TRBD1 matching over 8 bases. Germline V gene lookup returns CDR1 LNHDA and CDR2 SQIVND (reference sequence). V was pared by 7 bases and J by 1 base, with 8 bases of the junction left unmatched. The CDR3 spans 15 residues.

The chain combines TRBV11-2 with TRBJ2-1; D is ambiguous. V lost 0 bases and J 9 bases, leaving 9 bases between the germline ends. This CDR3 has 13 residues. Germline V gives CDR1 SGHAT, CDR2 FQNNGV. The CDR3 reads CASSLERLSEQFF. The CDR3, as DNA: TGTGCCAGCAGCTTAGAGCGCCTGAGTGAGCAGTTCTTC.

The chain recombines TRBV6-1 with TRBJ1-5; D might be TRBD1 (6 bases). V lost 6 bases and J 6 bases, leaving 18 bases between the germline ends. CDR3 length: 15 amino acids. CDR1 MNHNS and CDR2 SASEGT come from the germline V gene. This CDR3 is CASRAGGGRGQPQHF. As DNA, the CDR3 is TGTGCCAGCAGGGCGGGAGGGGGAAGGGGTCAGCCCCAGCATTTT.

The rearrangement links TRBV28 to TRBJ2-5; 9 bases match TRBD1. The germline V gene has CDR1 MDHEN and CDR2 SYDVKM. The CDR3 is 15 residues long. Trimming took 4 bases from V and 9 from J; bases not matched to a gene: 12. This chain's CDR3 is CASSSAGQGQEAQYF. DNA of the CDR3: TGTGCCAGCAGTTCCGCGGGACAGGGCCAGGAGGCCCAGTACTTC.